The rows below give T cell receptor beta chains drawn from one sample of a study of CD4 and CD8 cells across lung adenocarcinoma regions. TCRdb itself ran the PCR reads through MiXCR, one entry per CDR3 protein. This sample has tens of thousands of distinct CDR3 sequences, with around 50% found just once. Sequenced input: CD8+ T cells from the center of a lung tumor. The origin of the receptors is a male donor with lung adenocarcinoma. The CD4 and CD8 labels of this study may be unreliable. CDR3s include the opening cysteine and the closing phenylalanine or tryptophan. The D gene is left open where the match is weak. Some rows have no size entry. The others give once, few or many, or a class for an expanded clone.

V: TRBV12-3/TRBV12-4; size: few; J: TRBJ1-1; D: -; CDR3: CASSLRHMNTEAFF; DNA: TGTGCCAGCAGTTTAAGGCATATGAACACTGAAGCTTTCTTT
V: TRBV11-2; size: -; J: TRBJ2-6; D: TRBD1; CDR3: CASSPRTGTNVLTF; DNA: TGTGCCAGCAGCCCAAGGACAGGGACCAACGTCCTGACTTTC
V: TRBV23-1; size: -; J: TRBJ2-7; D: TRBD1; CDR3: CATPTGKPYEQYF; DNA: TGCGCCACACCGACAGGGAAACCCTACGAGCAGTACTTC
V: TRBV6-1; size: -; J: TRBJ2-3; D: -; CDR3: CARSEGERGQDTQYF; DNA: TGTGCCAGGAGTGAAGGGGAGCGTGGCCAAGATACCCAGTACTTT
V: TRBV6-1; size: -; J: TRBJ2-7; D: -; CDR3: CASRPTSYEQYF; DNA: TGTGCCAGCAGACCAACTAGTTACGAGCAGTACTTC
V: TRBV27; size: -; J: TRBJ2-4; D: -; CDR3: CACSLGLGRRDQDIQYF; DNA: TGTGCCTGCAGTTTGGGGCTGGGGCGACGAGACCAAGACATTCAGTACTTC
V: TRBV3-1; size: -; J: TRBJ2-6; D: -; CDR3: CASSLSASGANVLTF; DNA: TGTGCCAGCAGCCTCAGTGCCTCTGGGGCCAACGTCCTGACTTTC
V: TRBV6-1; size: -; J: TRBJ1-2; D: TRBD1; CDR3: CASIKNGQGLNGYTF; DNA: TGTGCCAGCATCAAAAACGGACAGGGGTTAAATGGCTACACCTTC
V: TRBV6-1; size: -; J: TRBJ2-5; D: -; CDR3: CASRGLRTGGRETQYF; DNA: TGTGCCAGCAGGGGACTGAGGACAGGAGGCAGGGAGACCCAGTACTTC
V: TRBV10-3; size: -; J: TRBJ2-3; D: TRBD1; CDR3: CARAVGTGTQYF; DNA: TGTGCCCGGGCTGTGGGGACAGGTACGCAGTATTTT
V: TRBV3-1; size: -; J: TRBJ2-1; D: -; CDR3: CASSQSRVHEQFF; DNA: TGTGCCAGCAGCCAATCCAGGGTCCATGAGCAGTTCTTC
V: TRBV10-3; size: -; J: TRBJ2-2; D: TRBD1; CDR3: CALSVQPVRTGAQFF; DNA: TGTGCCCTCAGCGTCCAGCCGGTTAGGACAGGGGCGCAGTTTTTT
V: TRBV6-1; size: many; J: TRBJ2-7; D: TRBD2; CDR3: CASSRTSSYYEQYF; DNA: TGTGCCAGCAGTCGGACTAGCAGTTACTACGAGCAGTACTTC
V: TRBV6-5; size: few; J: TRBJ2-1; D: -; CDR3: CASSAGTVPNEQFF; DNA: TGTGCCAGCAGCGCGGGGACGGTTCCCAATGAGCAGTTCTTC
V: TRBV6-1; size: many; J: TRBJ2-7; D: -; CDR3: CASSGARLGEQYF; DNA: TGTGCCAGCAGTGGAGCCCGACTGGGCGAGCAGTACTTC
V: TRBV4-1; size: many; J: TRBJ2-3; D: TRBD1; CDR3: CASSQDRDRLAGSIPGGTQYF; DNA: TGCGCCAGCAGCCAAGACCGTGACAGGCTAGCCGGGTCCATCCCAGGGGGCACGCAGTATTTT
V: TRBV27; size: -; J: TRBJ2-4; D: -; CDR3: CGSVLGRTATNIQYF; DNA: TGTGGCAGCGTCTTGGGGCGAACTGCCACAAACATTCAGTACTTC
V: TRBV10-1; size: medium-sized; J: TRBJ2-1; D: -; CDR3: CASSERGASIVEQFF; DNA: TGCGCCAGCAGTGAGCGGGGGGCTTCGATCGTTGAGCAGTTCTTC
V: TRBV10-2; size: -; J: TRBJ2-3; D: TRBD2; CDR3: CAGRSSGSPETQYF; DNA: TGCGCGGGCAGGAGTAGCGGGAGCCCAGAGACGCAGTATTTT
V: TRBV5-1; size: few; J: TRBJ2-7; D: -; CDR3: CASSLVSPSYEQYF; DNA: TGCGCCAGCAGCTTGGTTAGCCCCTCCTACGAGCAGTACTTC
V: TRBV10-2; size: many; J: TRBJ1-5; D: -; CDR3: CASSEGAASNQPQHF; DNA: TGCGCCAGCAGTGAGGGGGCTGCGAGCAATCAGCCCCAGCATTTT
V: TRBV10-2; size: many; J: TRBJ2-3; D: -; CDR3: CASSDGGRDTQYF; DNA: TGCGCCAGCAGTGATGGGGGAAGAGATACGCAGTATTTT
V: TRBV12-3/TRBV12-4; size: -; J: TRBJ1-2; D: TRBD1; CDR3: CASSLVLQGVNYGYTF; DNA: TGTGCCAGCAGTTTAGTTTTACAGGGGGTGAACTATGGCTACACCTTC
V: TRBV6-1; size: -; J: TRBJ2-3; D: -; CDR3: CASSEAGMWAKDTQYF; DNA: TGTGCCAGCAGTGAAGCGGGGATGTGGGCCAAAGATACTCAGTATTTT
V: TRBV27; size: -; J: TRBJ2-4; D: -; CDR3: CASRAVVGAKDTQYF; DNA: TGTGCCAGTAGGGCGGTGGTGGGAGCTAAAGATACTCAGTACTTC
V: TRBV12-3/TRBV12-4; size: -; J: TRBJ1-4; D: -; CDR3: CASSFSGGEKLFF; DNA: TGTGCCAGCAGTTTTTCAGGAGGCGAAAAACTGTTTTTT
V: TRBV27; size: medium-sized; J: TRBJ2-7; D: -; CDR3: CASRWAGDDYEQYF; DNA: TGTGCCAGCAGATGGGCAGGAGACGACTACGAGCAGTACTTC
V: TRBV6-1; size: -; J: TRBJ2-7; D: -; CDR3: CASSGRTKYEQYF; DNA: TGTGCCAGCAGTGGAAGGACAAAGTACGAGCAGTACTTC
V: TRBV6-1; size: once; J: TRBJ2-7; D: TRBD2; CDR3: CASSEALDGGYEQYF; DNA: TGTGCCAGCAGTGAAGCGCTGGACGGGGGGTACGAGCAGTACTTC
V: TRBV6-1; size: many; J: TRBJ2-7; D: -; CDR3: CASSRTEGPYEQYF; DNA: TGTGCCAGCAGCCGGACGGAAGGGCCCTACGAGCAGTACTTC
V: TRBV27; size: many; J: TRBJ2-3; D: -; CDR3: CASSFGSPGDTQYF; DNA: TGTGCCAGCAGTTTTGGAAGTCCGGGAGATACGCAGTATTTT
V: TRBV6-1; size: once; J: TRBJ2-3; D: TRBD1; CDR3: CASRGVGTGDRDTQYF; DNA: TGTGCCAGCAGGGGGGTCGGGACAGGGGACCGGGATACCCAGTATTTC
V: TRBV11-2; size: -; J: TRBJ2-5; D: TRBD2; CDR3: CASSLGKAGGWIETQYF; DNA: TGTGCCAGCAGCTTAGGGAAAGCGGGAGGGTGGATAGAGACCCAGTACTTC
V: TRBV27; size: -; J: TRBJ2-3; D: -; CDR3: CASSFLGTNTDTQYF; DNA: TGTGCCAGCAGTTTCCTCGGCACCAACACAGATACGCAGTATTTT
V: TRBV27; size: -; J: TRBJ2-2; D: TRBD2; CDR3: CASSAREGTGTLFF; DNA: TGTGCCAGCTCGGCGCGGGAGGGCACCGGTACGCTGTTTTTT
V: TRBV6-1; size: -; J: TRBJ2-1; D: -; CDR3: CASRETRAGGTNEQFF; DNA: TGTGCCAGCAGGGAAACGCGGGCTGGCGGGACCAATGAGCAGTTCTTT
V: TRBV4-1; size: few; J: TRBJ2-3; D: -; CDR3: CASSPTWPRADTQYF; DNA: TGCGCCAGCAGCCCCACGTGGCCCCGGGCAGATACGCAGTATTTT
V: TRBV6-1; size: -; J: TRBJ1-1; D: -; CDR3: CASSRDFEAFF; DNA: TGTGCCAGCAGTCGGGATTTTGAAGCTTTCTTT
V: TRBV10-2; size: many; J: TRBJ1-4; D: -; CDR3: CASSESGGGRKLFF; DNA: TGCGCCAGCAGTGAGTCGGGGGGGGGCCGAAAACTGTTTTTT
V: TRBV6-1; size: many; J: TRBJ2-7; D: -; CDR3: CASTNGGGREQYF; DNA: TGTGCCAGCACCAACGGTGGGGGGAGGGAGCAGTACTTC
V: TRBV7-2; size: -; J: TRBJ2-5; D: -; CDR3: CASSGGAVQDTQYF; DNA: TGTGCCAGCAGCGGGGGGGCCGTCCAAGATACGCAGTATTTC
V: TRBV12-5; size: -; J: TRBJ2-5; D: -; CDR3: CASGLGLGQETQYF; DNA: TGTGCTAGTGGTTTGGGGCTAGGCCAAGAGACCCAGTACTTC
V: TRBV6-1; size: few; J: TRBJ2-1; D: -; CDR3: CASRETRYNEQFF; DNA: TGTGCCAGCAGAGAGACCCGATACAATGAGCAGTTCTTC
V: TRBV12-3/TRBV12-4; size: few; J: TRBJ2-5; D: -; CDR3: CASRPRTVRDQETQYF; DNA: TGTGCCAGCAGGCCCCGGACAGTTCGGGACCAAGAGACCCAGTACTTC
V: TRBV14; size: -; J: TRBJ2-2; D: -; CDR3: CASSQTRAWTGELFF; DNA: TGTGCCAGCAGCCAGACAAGGGCTTGGACCGGGGAGCTGTTTTTT
V: TRBV28; size: -; J: TRBJ1-2; D: -; CDR3: CASSETGSLYGYTF; DNA: TGTGCCAGCAGCGAAACTGGAAGCCTTTATGGCTACACCTTC
V: TRBV10-2; size: few; J: TRBJ1-2; D: TRBD1; CDR3: CASSDTGEGYGYTF; DNA: TGCGCCAGCAGTGACACAGGGGAAGGGTATGGCTACACCTTC